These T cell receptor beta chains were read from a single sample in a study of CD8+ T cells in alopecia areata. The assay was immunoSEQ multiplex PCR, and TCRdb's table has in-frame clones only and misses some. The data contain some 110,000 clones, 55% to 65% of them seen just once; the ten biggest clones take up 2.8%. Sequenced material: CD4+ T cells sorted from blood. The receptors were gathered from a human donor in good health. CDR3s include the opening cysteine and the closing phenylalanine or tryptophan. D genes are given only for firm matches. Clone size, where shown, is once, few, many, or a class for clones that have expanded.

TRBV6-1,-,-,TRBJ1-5,CASSEARISNQPQHF,TGTGCCAGCAGTGAAGCCCGCATTAGCAATCAGCCCCAGCATTTT
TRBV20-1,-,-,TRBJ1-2,CSAVGALGYTF,TGCAGTGCTGTGGGGGCTCTGGGCTACACCTTC
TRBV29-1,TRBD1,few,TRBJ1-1,CSVNRDRNTEAFF,TGCAGCGTTAACCGGGACAGGAACACTGAAGCTTTCTTT
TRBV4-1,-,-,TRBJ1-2,CASSVHIQPGAYGYTF,TGCGCCAGCAGCGTCCACATCCAACCGGGCGCCTATGGCTACACCTTC
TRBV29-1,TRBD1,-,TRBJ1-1,CSAGDREATEAFF,TGCAGCGCCGGGGACAGGGAGGCCACTGAAGCTTTCTTT
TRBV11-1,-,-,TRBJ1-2,CVTSGARGYGYTF,TGTGTTACGTCGGGGGCACGGGGCTATGGCTACACCTTC
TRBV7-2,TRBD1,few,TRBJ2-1,CASSSRQGNEQFF,TGTGCCAGCAGCTCCAGACAGGGCAATGAGCAGTTCTTC
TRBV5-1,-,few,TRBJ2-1,CASSDPSGQQFF,TGCGCCAGCAGCGACCCCTCGGGGCAGCAGTTCTTC
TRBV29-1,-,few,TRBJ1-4,CSVATATNEKLFF,TGCAGCGTCGCAACCGCAACTAATGAAAAACTGTTTTTT
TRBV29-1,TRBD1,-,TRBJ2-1,CSVDGIQAGGHSNEQFF,TGCAGCGTTGATGGTATTCAGGCAGGGGGCCATTCCAATGAGCAGTTCTTC
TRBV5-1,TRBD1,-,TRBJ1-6,CASSFVGQRDNSPLHF,TGCGCCAGCAGCTTTGTGGGACAGCGAGATAATTCACCCCTCCACTTT
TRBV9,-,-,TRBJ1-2,CASSPSTF,TGTGCCAGCAGCCCCTCCACCTTC
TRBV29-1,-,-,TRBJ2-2,CSVEEVGGRTGELFF,TGCAGCGTTGAAGAAGTGGGGGGGCGAACCGGGGAGCTGTTTTTT
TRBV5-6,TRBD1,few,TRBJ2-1,CASSREGQSSYNEQFF,TGTGCCAGCAGTCGCGAGGGACAGAGCTCCTACAATGAGCAGTTCTTC
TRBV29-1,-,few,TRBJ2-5,CSVEAARGAQYF,TGCAGCGTTGAAGCGGCCAGGGGGGCCCAGTACTTC
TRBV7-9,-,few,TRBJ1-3,CASSPGSPIGNTIYF,TGTGCCAGCAGCCCTGGGAGTCCGATCGGAAACACCATATATTTT
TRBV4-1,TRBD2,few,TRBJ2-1,CASRIAGLGGNEQFF,TGCGCCAGCAGGATTGCGGGACTAGGCGGGAATGAGCAGTTCTTC
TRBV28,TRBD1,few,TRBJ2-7,CASRRQGGSYEQYF,TGTGCCAGCAGAAGACAGGGGGGCTCCTACGAGCAGTACTTC
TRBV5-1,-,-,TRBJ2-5,CASLGHQETQYF,TGCGCCAGCTTGGGGCACCAAGAGACCCAGTACTTC
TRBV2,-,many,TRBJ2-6,CASSVTGANVLTF,TGTGCCAGCAGTGTGACTGGGGCCAACGTCCTGACTTTC
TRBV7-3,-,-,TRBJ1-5,CASSSEPNQPQHF,TGTGCCAGCAGCTCGGAACCCAATCAGCCCCAGCATTTT
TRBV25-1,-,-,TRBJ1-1,CASSDTVTGRGKNTEAFF,TGTGCCAGCAGTGATACCGTCACAGGGCGCGGGAAGAACACTGAAGCTTTCTTT
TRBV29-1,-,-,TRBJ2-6,CSVLEAGANVLTF,TGCAGCGTTTTGGAGGCTGGGGCCAACGTCCTGACTTTC
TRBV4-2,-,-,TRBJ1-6,CASSQDHGTQKNSPLHF,TGTGCCAGCAGCCAAGATCACGGGACACAAAAAAATTCACCCCTCCACTTT
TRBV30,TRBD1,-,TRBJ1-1,CAWSVQGARTEAFF,TGTGCCTGGAGTGTCCAGGGGGCGCGTACTGAAGCTTTCTTT
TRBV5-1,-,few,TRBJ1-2,CASSGRSDGPNYGYTF,TGCGCCAGCAGCGGACGGTCGGACGGCCCTAACTATGGCTACACCTTC
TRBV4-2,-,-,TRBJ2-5,CASSQDRSGETQYF,TGTGCCAGCAGCCAAGATCGATCGGGGGAGACCCAGTACTTC
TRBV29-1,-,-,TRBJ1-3,CSVEPRSGNTIYF,TGCAGCGTTGAACCCCGATCTGGAAACACCATATATTTT
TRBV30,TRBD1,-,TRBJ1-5,CAWRDRNSNQPQHF,TGTGCCTGGAGGGACAGGAATAGCAATCAGCCCCAGCATTTT
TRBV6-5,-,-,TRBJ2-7,CASSPRPAYEQYF,TGTGCCAGCAGTCCAAGACCAGCCTACGAGCAGTACTTC
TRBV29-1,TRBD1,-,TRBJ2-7,CSVEGRTGGTPSSYEQYF,TGCAGCGTTGAAGGTCGGACAGGGGGGACTCCCTCCTCCTACGAGCAGTACTTC
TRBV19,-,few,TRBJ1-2,CASSLPGGVFPTF,TGTGCCAGTAGCCTTCCGGGGGGCGTCTTTCCCACCTTC
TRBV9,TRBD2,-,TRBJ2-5,CASSVGSGGNQETQYF,TGTGCCAGCAGCGTAGGCTCGGGGGGGAACCAAGAGACCCAGTACTTC
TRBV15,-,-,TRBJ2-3,CATSRGNREDTQYF,TGTGCCACCAGCAGAGGAAACAGGGAGGATACGCAGTATTTT